The T cell receptor (beta chain) under discussion was sequenced for a study of T cells after yellow fever vaccination. Generation of TCR cDNA used 5'RACE template switching (which added a universal primer site and UMIs). Each CDR3 protein gets one entry after TCRdb re-called the 5' RACE reads with MiXCR. The data hold roughly 310,000 distinct CDR3 sequences, with around 4% observed a single time. Deletions cut 4 bases from V and 0 bases from J, with 13 bases between. Germline V lookup: CDR1 MNHNS, CDR2 SASEGT. This CDR3 spans 15 amino acids. The sample consisted of PBMCs, taken on the day of the yellow fever booster vaccination. The TCR comes from a man between 18 and 29 years old who received the YFV17D yellow fever vaccine. The V call is TRBV6-1, the J call TRBJ2-7; tentative D call: TRBD1 (6 bases). The CDR3 DNA sequence: TGTGCCAGCAGTGTGTTTAGGGGGAGCTCCTACGAGCAGTACTTC. This translates into CASSVFRGSSYEQYF.